These 18 T cell receptor beta chains were sequenced from one sample in a study of T cells in Graves' hyperthyroidism and ophthalmopathy. What was amplified from RNA transcripts were TCR beta CDR3 regions. Primed by the HTBI set, a first-round RT-PCR was run on the TCR CDR3. Using its own MiXCR run on the multiplex PCR reads, TCRdb lists one record per CDR3 protein. The sample holds approximately 320,000 distinct CDR3 sequences, about 15% seen once. Sequenced: blood. These receptors were collected from a man aged 25 to 45 with Graves' hyperthyroidism.

V is TRBV19 and J is TRBJ2-2; 10 bases are shared with TRBD2. The CDR3 sequence is 17 residues long. Trimming cost V 5 bases and J 5 bases; bases outside gene matches: 11. Germline values: CDR1 LNHDA, CDR2 SQIVND (reference sequence). CDR3 sequence (DNA): TGTGCCAGTAGTCCAACAACTAGCGGGATTACGACCGGGGAGCTGTTTTTT. It translates to CASSPTTSGITTGELFF.

The table lists this clonotype with many counts. V is TRBV11-3 and J is TRBJ2-2, with D unresolved. Looked up from germline, CDR1 is SGHNT and CDR2 is YENEEA. Trimming shortened V by 5 bases and J by 5 bases, and 9 bases separated the two germline ends. The CDR3 has 13 residues. For the CDR3, the DNA is TGTGCCAGCAGCCGCACTTCAACCGGGGAGCTGTTTTTT. Protein product: CASSRTSTGELFF.

The chain employs TRBV28 and TRBJ2-1; no definite D call. The CDR3 consists of 12 residues. In germline, CDR1 is MDHEN, CDR2 SYDVKM. Between the trimmed V and J ends, which lost 0 bases and 9 bases, there was a span of 6 bases. In DNA, the CDR3 is TGTGCCAGCAGTTTATGGGTAGGTGAGCAGTTCTTC. Its translation: CASSLWVGEQFF. The full variable domain, in which reference TRBV28 and TRBJ2-1 provide the parts outside the CDR3, is DVKVTQSSRYLVKRTGEKVFLECVQDMDHENMFWYRQDPGLGLRLIYFSYDVKMKEKGDIPEGYSVSREKKERFSLILESASTNQTSMYLCASSLWVGEQFFGPGTRLTVL.

This clonotype was seen many times. The rearrangement joins TRBV6-1 to TRBJ2-5, with TRBD2 matching 8 bases. V gave up 5 bases and J gave up 4 bases; unmatched junction bases: 12. Germline V lookup: CDR1 MNHNS, CDR2 SASEGT. CDR3 length: 16 residues. This chain's CDR3 is CASSPRAGDYRETQYF. The CDR3 coding sequence is TGTGCCAGCAGTCCGAGAGCGGGAGATTACCGAGAGACCCAGTACTTC.

This clonotype has more than one count but fewer than ten. This chain joins TRBV19 and TRBJ1-2; possibly TRBD1 for D (6 bases). Trimming removed 3 bases from V and 5 bases from J, with 22 bases in between. The germline CDR1 and CDR2 sequences are LNHDA and SQIVND (reference sequence). This CDR3 has 17 amino acids. The CDR3 reads CASSMPSARGGAYGYTF. The CDR3, as DNA: TGTGCCAGTAGTATGCCATCCGCCCGGGGGGGCGCGTATGGCTACACCTTC.

The table lists this clonotype with many counts. V usage is TRBV20-1 and J usage is TRBJ2-5; D tentatively fits TRBD1 or TRBD2 (6 bases each). Germline CDR1 is DFQATT and CDR2 is SNEGSKA (reference sequence). With 5 bases removed from V and 0 bases from J, the gap between germline ends came to 16 bases. The CDR3 contains 15 residues. The CDR3 sequence is CSAGGGTSYQETQYF. The DNA of the CDR3 is TGCAGTGCTGGGGGCGGGACGTCGTACCAAGAGACCCAGTACTTC.

This clonotype was counted ten times or more. This chain connects TRBV12-3 or TRBV12-4 to TRBJ2-5; D is perhaps TRBD1 (5 bases). V lost 10 bases to trimming and J lost 4 bases, with 16 bases between them. The CDR3 spans 13 residues. The CDR3 nucleotides read TGTGCCATCTATCCAGGGCCGGGAGAGACCCAGTACTTC. It translates to CAIYPGPGETQYF.

There are many counts of this clonotype. The chain joins TRBV11-2 to TRBJ2-1; D unclear. This CDR3 region has 12 residues. V was pared by 4 bases and J by 8 bases, with 9 bases between. In germline, CDR1 is SGHAT, CDR2 FQNNGV. The CDR3, as DNA: TGTGCCAGCAGCTCCCCCGGCGATGAGCAGTTCTTC. This codes for CASSSPGDEQFF.

This clonotype showed up just a few times. The CDR3 spells CSALPQDSSYEQYF. The CDR3 DNA sequence: TGCAGTGCCCTCCCCCAGGACAGCTCCTACGAGCAGTACTTC. This sequence joins TRBV20-1 and TRBJ2-7, with D perhaps TRBD1 (6 bases). V lost 6 bases and J 0 bases, leaving 15 bases between the germline ends. The CDR3 covers 14 residues. Germline CDR1 DFQATT, CDR2 SNEGSKA (reference sequence).

This clonotype was detected many times. The chain uses TRBV29-1 and TRBJ1-1, with a tentative D call TRBD1 (5 bases). Germline V gives CDR1 SQVTM, CDR2 ANQGSEA. The CDR3 length is 12 residues. Trimming took 2 bases from V and 7 from J, leaving 11 bases between them. The DNA of the CDR3 is TGCAGCGTTGAAAGGCAGGGAGGTGAAGCTTTCTTT. Its protein is CSVERQGGEAFF.

This clonotype showed up just a few times. The chain carries TRBV27 and TRBJ2-1, with TRBD2 as a possible D gene (5 bases). Germline V CDR1 and CDR2: MNHEY, SMNVEV (reference sequence). Between the trimmed V and J ends, which lost 6 bases and 0 bases, there was a span of 18 bases. The CDR3 covers 17 residues. CDR3 loop: CASRSPPGTSSYNEQFF. DNA for the CDR3: TGTGCCAGCAGGTCCCCACCGGGAACGAGCTCCTACAATGAGCAGTTCTTC.

This clonotype was counted only a few times. The chain employs TRBV9 and TRBJ2-7; D remains ambiguous. CDR3 length: 14 amino acids. CDR1 SGDLS and CDR2 YYNGEE come from the germline V gene. V was trimmed by 0 bases and J by 5 bases, leaving 12 bases between them. CDR3 sequence: CASSVVSSSHEQYF. Here the CDR3 DNA reads TGTGCCAGCAGCGTAGTAAGCTCGAGCCACGAGCAGTACTTC.

The chain couples TRBV2 to TRBJ2-1, with TRBD2 matching 7 bases. The germline V gene encodes CDR1 SNHLY and CDR2 FYNNEI. There are 15 residues in the CDR3. J was trimmed by 4 bases and V by 6 bases; bases with no gene match: 9. In nucleotides, the CDR3 is TGTGCCAGCAGCCTAGGGACTAACCCATACAATGAGCAGTTCTTC. This gives the protein CASSLGTNPYNEQFF.

A remark on this clonotype: This sequence may be a read error, since a much larger clone differs from it by one base. The chain has TRBV7-2 and TRBJ2-3, with a possible D match to TRBD2 (6 bases). Per the germline V gene, CDR1 is SGHTA and CDR2 is FQGNSA. There are 14 residues in the CDR3. CDR3 nucleotide sequence: TGTGCCAGCAGCTTAGCCCGGGAGACAGATACGCGGTATTTT. Its translation is CASSLARETDTRYF.

The chain employs TRBV7-9 and TRBJ2-7; TRBD1 aligns across 7 bases. Germline lookup yields CDR1 SEHNR and CDR2 FQNEAQ (reference sequence). J lost 1 base, V lost 1 base, and 1 base had no gene match. The CDR3 sequence is 14 residues long. CDR3 amino acids: CASSLVGQSYEQYF. In nucleotides, the CDR3 is TGTGCCAGCAGCTTAGTGGGACAGTCCTACGAGCAGTACTTC.

This clonotype was seen ten or more times. CDR3 region: CASSFTEAFF. CDR3 coding DNA: TGTGCCAGCAGTTTCACTGAAGCTTTCTTT. The rearrangement links TRBV28 to TRBJ1-1; no reliable D call. CDR1 and CDR2 (germline): MDHEN, SYDVKM. V was clipped by 3 bases and J by 4 bases, with 0 bases between them. The CDR3 loop spans 10 amino acids.

This clonotype has a handful of counts. V and J are TRBV2 and TRBJ2-3; TRBD2 matches 8 bases. CDR1 and CDR2 from the germline V gene are SNHLY and FYNNEI. J was trimmed by 4 bases and V by 5 bases; bases with no gene match: 14. CDR3 length equals 17 residues. The CDR3 region has the DNA TGTGCCAGCAGTTTCTTGACTAGCGCCTCTAGCGCAGATACGCAGTATTTT. This gives the protein CASSFLTSASSADTQYF. Together with reference TRBV2 and TRBJ2-3, the CDR3 gives the full variable domain: EPEVTQTPSHQVTQMGQEVILRCVPISNHLYFYWYRQILGQKVEFLVSFYNNEISEKSEIFDDQFSVERPDGSNFTLKIRSTKLEDSAMYFCASSFLTSASSADTQYFGPGTRLTVL.

This clonotype has more than one count but fewer than ten. The chain is built from TRBV29-1 and TRBJ1-4; no definite D call. Trimming shortened V by 5 bases and J by 8 bases, and 9 bases separated the two germline ends. The CDR3 runs to 11 residues. The germline V gene has CDR1 SQVTM and CDR2 ANQGSEA. The CDR3 protein is CSVSSGEKLFF. The CDR3 DNA reads as TGCAGCGTTTCCTCGGGAGAAAAACTGTTTTTT.